The rows below give T cell receptor beta chains drawn from one sample of a study of identical twins. TCRdb redid the calling of the 5' RACE reads with MiXCR, one entry per CDR3 protein. The sample holds about 520,000 distinct CDR3 sequences, about 20% seen once. These data were also reused for a study on T cells expressing NK-cell markers.

What was sequenced was CD4+ T cells sorted from blood. The receptor source for this set is a woman under 30 in good health. CDR3s leave out the opening cysteine and the closing phenylalanine or tryptophan. Fields, in order: J gene, V gene, CDR3 protein.

TRBJ1-1	TRBV29-1	SVSPGDGFAEAF
TRBJ1-1	TRBV18	ASSKQGTTEAF
TRBJ1-2	TRBV2	ASSEREIRGYT
TRBJ1-3	TRBV6-1	ASRSVPGNTIY
TRBJ1-5	TRBV19	ASSIGMGARSQPQH
TRBJ1-1	TRBV20-1	SATGFTEAF
TRBJ2-1	TRBV20-1	SAHTGGVLNEQF
TRBJ1-6	TRBV6-5	ASSYSSGRDSPLH
TRBJ2-3	TRBV5-1	ASSLSGPAPDTQY
TRBJ2-3	TRBV20-1	SASRAVNTDTQY
TRBJ2-3	TRBV3-1	ASSRGLAETHTQY
TRBJ2-1	TRBV5-1	ASSFAGGDNEQF
TRBJ1-3	TRBV6-1	ASSETAYSGNTIY
TRBJ1-2	TRBV29-1	SVEVWGRGNYGYT
TRBJ2-1	TRBV5-8	ASSIIYNEQF
TRBJ2-2	TRBV4-3	ASSQAGPSAQNTGELF
TRBJ1-1	TRBV14	ASSQDARMNTEAF
TRBJ1-1	TRBV4-3	ASSQAGVKTEAF
TRBJ2-3	TRBV5-1	ASSSGTFTDTQY
TRBJ2-2	TRBV5-1	ASSLERPGTTGELF
TRBJ1-1	TRBV5-1	ASSAGQSIEAF
TRBJ1-1	TRBV7-2	ASSLGPTPAF
TRBJ2-7	TRBV20-1	SASPTAAYEQY